Reported below is one TCR beta chain. The antigen is undetermined. These data are taken from a study of siplizumab effects on memory and regulatory T cells. Study results and caveats: Siplizumab led to significantly less abundant alloreactive sequences that could be traced back to unstimulated CD4+ memory cells. Naive T cells seemed more diverse than memory cells and seemed major alloresponse contributors.

V gave up 3 bases and J gave up 0 bases, with 8 bases separating them. The CDR3 length is 14 residues. Looked up from germline, CDR1 is SGHVS and CDR2 is FQNEAQ. Per-sample assaying covered 80,000 to 100,000 TCR templates. Profiled with immunoSEQ multiplex PCR; TCRdb holds only in-frame clones, not every one. In the table there are about 80,000 clones, more than 85% of which are singletons. Sample: CD8+ T cells sorted from blood. The chain employs TRBV7-8 and TRBJ1-1; a possible D gene is TRBD1 (5 bases). The receptor comes from a human donor in good health. Here the CDR3 DNA reads TGTGCCAGCAGCTTGCGGGGGGTGAACACTGAAGCTTTCTTT. It encodes CASSLRGVNTEAFF.